This TCR beta chain was sequenced for a study of T-cell reconstitution after alpha-beta-depleted transplantation in children. There are many counts of this clonotype. Its cognate antigen is unknown. Points from the study as a whole: Most T-cell counts and diversity one year after the transplant came from T cells that were newly produced. About two months after transplant, alpha-beta T cells reportedly came from several hundred expanded graft clones. At day 60, the high TCRbeta diversity found in some patients originated from recipient T cells and thymic progenitors that had survived.

For TCRbeta, the library was prepared with unique molecular identifiers. In TCRdb, the PCR reads were re-called with MiXCR into one record per CDR3 protein. The sample includes 900,000 or so distinct CDR3 sequences, 15% to 20% of them seen just once. In germline, CDR1 is SGHAT, CDR2 FQNNGV. The CDR3 has 15 amino acids. V dropped 0 bases and J dropped 3 bases, with 11 bases sitting between them. The rearrangement links TRBV11-2 to TRBJ1-2; possibly TRBD1 for D (5 bases). The source of this sequence is a male patient between 5 and 17 years old who had a stem cell transplant for acute lymphoblastic leukemia, so the T cells may come from the graft donor. The source was PBMCs, mostly from graft donor cells, collected 360 days after TCRalphabeta/CD19-depleted stem cell transplant. CDR3 sequence: CASSLDSSGHYGYTF. CDR3 bases: TGTGCCAGCAGCTTAGATTCGTCAGGGCACTATGGCTACACCTTC.